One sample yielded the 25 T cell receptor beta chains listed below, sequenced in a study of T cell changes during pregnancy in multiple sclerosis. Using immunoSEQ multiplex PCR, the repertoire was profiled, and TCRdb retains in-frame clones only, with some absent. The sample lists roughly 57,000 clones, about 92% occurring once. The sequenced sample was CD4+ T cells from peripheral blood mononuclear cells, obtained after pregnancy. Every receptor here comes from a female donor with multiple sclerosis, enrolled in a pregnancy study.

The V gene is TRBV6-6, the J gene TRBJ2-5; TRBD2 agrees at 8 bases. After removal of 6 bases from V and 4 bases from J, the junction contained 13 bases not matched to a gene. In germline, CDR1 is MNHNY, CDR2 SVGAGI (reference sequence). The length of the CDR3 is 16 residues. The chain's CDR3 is CASRHPSRGDGETQYF. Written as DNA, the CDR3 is TGTGCCAGCAGACATCCCTCGCGGGGGGACGGAGAGACCCAGTACTTC.

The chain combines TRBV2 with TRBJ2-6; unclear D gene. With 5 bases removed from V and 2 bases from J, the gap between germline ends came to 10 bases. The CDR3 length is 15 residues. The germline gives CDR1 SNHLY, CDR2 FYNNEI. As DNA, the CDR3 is TGTGCCAGCAGTCCCCTAACGACTGGGGCCAACGTCCTGACTTTC. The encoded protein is CASSPLTTGANVLTF.

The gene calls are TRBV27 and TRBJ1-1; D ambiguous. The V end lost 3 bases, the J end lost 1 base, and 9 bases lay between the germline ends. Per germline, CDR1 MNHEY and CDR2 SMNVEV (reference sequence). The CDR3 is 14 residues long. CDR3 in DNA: TGTGCCAGCAGTTTCCGGGAGACGAACACTGAAGCTTTCTTT. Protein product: CASSFRETNTEAFF.

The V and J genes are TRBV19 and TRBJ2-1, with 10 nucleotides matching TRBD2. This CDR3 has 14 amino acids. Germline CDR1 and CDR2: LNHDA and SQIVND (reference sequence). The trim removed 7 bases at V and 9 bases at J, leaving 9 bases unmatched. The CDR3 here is CASNPSGGRGEQFF. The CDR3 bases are TGTGCCAGTAACCCTAGCGGGGGTAGGGGTGAGCAGTTCTTC.

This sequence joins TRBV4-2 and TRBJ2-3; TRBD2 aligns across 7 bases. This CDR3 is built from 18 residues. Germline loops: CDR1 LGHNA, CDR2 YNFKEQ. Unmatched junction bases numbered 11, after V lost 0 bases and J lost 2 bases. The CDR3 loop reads CASSQDLSGDRHTDTQYF. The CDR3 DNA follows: TGTGCCAGCAGCCAAGACCTAAGCGGGGACCGTCACACAGATACGCAGTATTTT.

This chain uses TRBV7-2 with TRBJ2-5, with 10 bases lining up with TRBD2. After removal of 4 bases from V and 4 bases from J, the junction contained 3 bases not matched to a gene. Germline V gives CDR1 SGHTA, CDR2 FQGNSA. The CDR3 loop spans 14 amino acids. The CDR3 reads CASSSRTSGETQYF. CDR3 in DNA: TGTGCCAGCAGCTCCCGGACTAGCGGAGAGACCCAGTACTTC.

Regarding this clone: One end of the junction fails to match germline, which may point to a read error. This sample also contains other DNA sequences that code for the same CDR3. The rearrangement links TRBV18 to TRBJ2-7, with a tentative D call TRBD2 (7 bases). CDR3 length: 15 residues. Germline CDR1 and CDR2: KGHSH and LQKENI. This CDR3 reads CASSPMGGAVDEQYF. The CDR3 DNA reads TGTGCCAGCTCACCAATGGGGGGGGCCGTCGACGAGCAGTACTTT.

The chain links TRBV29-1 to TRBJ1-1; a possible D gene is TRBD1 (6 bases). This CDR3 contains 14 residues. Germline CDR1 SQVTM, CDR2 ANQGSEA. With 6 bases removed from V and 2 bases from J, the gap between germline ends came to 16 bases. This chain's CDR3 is CSVPPEQGNTEAFF. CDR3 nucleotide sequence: TGCAGCGTCCCACCCGAACAGGGAAACACTGAAGCTTTCTTT.

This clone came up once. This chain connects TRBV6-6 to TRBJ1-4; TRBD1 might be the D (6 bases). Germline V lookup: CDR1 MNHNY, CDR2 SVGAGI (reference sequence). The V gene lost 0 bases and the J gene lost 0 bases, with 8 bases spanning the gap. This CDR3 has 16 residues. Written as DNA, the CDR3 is TGTGCCAGCAGTTACTCCCGACAGGCAACTAATGAAAAACTGTTTTTT. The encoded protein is CASSYSRQATNEKLFF.

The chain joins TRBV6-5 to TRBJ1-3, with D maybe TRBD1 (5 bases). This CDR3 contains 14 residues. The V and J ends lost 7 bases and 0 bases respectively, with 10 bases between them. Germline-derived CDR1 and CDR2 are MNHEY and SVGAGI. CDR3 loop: CASNQGSSGNTIYF. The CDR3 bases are TGTGCCAGCAATCAGGGAAGCTCTGGAAACACCATATATTTT.

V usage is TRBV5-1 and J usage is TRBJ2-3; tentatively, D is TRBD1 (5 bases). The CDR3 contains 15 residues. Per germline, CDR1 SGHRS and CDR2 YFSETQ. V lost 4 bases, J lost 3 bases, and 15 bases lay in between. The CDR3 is CASSATGFETDTQYF. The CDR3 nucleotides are TGCGCCAGCAGCGCCACAGGTTTCGAAACAGATACGCAGTATTTT.

CDR3 bases: TGTGCCATCATTCAGGGGCCGGGCACTGAAGCTTTCTTT. Protein: CAIIQGPGTEAFF. This chain uses TRBV10-3 with TRBJ1-1, with D perhaps TRBD1 (6 bases). The CDR3 totals 13 residues. With 7 bases removed from V and 4 bases from J, the gap between germline ends came to 13 bases. Looked up from germline, CDR1 is ENHRY and CDR2 is SYGVKD.

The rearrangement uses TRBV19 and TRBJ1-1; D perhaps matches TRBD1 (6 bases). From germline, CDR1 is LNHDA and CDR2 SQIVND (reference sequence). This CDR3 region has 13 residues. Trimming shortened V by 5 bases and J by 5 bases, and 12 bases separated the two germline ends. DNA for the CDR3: TGTGCCAGTAGTGACACAGGGCTGACTGAAGCTTTCTTT. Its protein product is CASSDTGLTEAFF. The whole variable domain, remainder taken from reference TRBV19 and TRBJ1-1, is DGGITQSPKYLFRKEGQNVTLSCEQNLNHDAMYWYRQDPGQGLRLIYYSQIVNDFQKGDIAEGYSVSREKKESFPLTVTSAQKNPTAFYLCASSDTGLTEAFFGQGTRLTVV.

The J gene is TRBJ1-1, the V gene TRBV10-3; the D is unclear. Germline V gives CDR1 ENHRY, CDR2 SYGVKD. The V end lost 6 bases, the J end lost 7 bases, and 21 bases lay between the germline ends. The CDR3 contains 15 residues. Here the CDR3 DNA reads TGTGCCATCAGGGCCCCCGCGAGGGATCCTTTTGAAGCTTTCTTT. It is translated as CAIRAPARDPFEAFF.

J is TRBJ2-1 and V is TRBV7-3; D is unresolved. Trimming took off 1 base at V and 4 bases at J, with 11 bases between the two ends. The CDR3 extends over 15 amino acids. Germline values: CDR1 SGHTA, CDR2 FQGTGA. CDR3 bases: TGTGCCAGCAGCTTAAGGCCCGGGTGGTACAATGAGCAGTTCTTC. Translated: CASSLRPGWYNEQFF.

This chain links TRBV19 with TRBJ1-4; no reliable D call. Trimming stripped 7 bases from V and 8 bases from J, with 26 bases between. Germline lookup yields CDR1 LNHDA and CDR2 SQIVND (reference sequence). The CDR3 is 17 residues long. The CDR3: CASMGRAMGGIYEKLFF. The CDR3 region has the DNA TGTGCCAGTATGGGCCGCGCCATGGGAGGAATTTACGAAAAACTGTTTTTT.

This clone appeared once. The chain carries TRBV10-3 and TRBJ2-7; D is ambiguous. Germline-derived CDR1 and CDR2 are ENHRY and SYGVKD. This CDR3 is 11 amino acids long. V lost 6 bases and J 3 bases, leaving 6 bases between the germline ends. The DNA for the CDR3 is TGTGCCATCAGATACGGCTACGAGCAGTACTTC. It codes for CAIRYGYEQYF.

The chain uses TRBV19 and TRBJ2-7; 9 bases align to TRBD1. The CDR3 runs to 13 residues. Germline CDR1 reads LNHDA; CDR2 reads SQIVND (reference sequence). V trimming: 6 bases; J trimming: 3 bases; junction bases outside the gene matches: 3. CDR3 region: CASSRQGGYEQYF. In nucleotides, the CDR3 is TGTGCCAGTAGCCGACAGGGGGGCTACGAGCAGTACTTC.

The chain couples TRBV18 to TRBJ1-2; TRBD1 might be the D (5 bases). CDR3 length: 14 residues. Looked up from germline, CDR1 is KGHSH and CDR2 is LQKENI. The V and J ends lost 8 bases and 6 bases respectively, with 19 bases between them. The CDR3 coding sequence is TGTGCCAGCCCTAATCCTACAGGTAGGGATGGCTACACCTTC. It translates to CASPNPTGRDGYTF.

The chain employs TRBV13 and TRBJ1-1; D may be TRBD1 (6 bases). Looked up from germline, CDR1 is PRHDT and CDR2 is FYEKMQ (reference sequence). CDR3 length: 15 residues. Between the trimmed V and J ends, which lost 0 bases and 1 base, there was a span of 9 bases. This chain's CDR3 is CASSLGHRENTEAFF. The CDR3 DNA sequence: TGTGCCAGCAGCTTAGGTCACAGGGAGAACACTGAAGCTTTCTTT.

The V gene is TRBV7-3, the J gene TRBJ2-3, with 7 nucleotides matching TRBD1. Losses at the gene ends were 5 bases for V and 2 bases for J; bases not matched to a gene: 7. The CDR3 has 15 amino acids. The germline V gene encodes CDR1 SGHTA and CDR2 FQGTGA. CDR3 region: CASSRTGYPTDTQYF. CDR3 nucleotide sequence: TGTGCCAGCAGCCGGACAGGTTATCCCACAGATACGCAGTATTTT.

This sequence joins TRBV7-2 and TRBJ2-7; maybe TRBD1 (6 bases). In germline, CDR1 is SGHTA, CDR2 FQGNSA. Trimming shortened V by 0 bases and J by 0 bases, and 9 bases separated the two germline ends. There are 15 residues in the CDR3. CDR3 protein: CASSLARGLSYEQYF. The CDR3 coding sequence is TGTGCCAGCAGCTTAGCCAGGGGCCTCTCCTACGAGCAGTACTTC.

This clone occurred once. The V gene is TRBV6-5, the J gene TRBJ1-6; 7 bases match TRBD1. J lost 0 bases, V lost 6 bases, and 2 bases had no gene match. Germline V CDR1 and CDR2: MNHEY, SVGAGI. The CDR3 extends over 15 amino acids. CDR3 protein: CASRKGASYNSPLHF. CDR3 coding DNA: TGTGCCAGCAGGAAGGGGGCCTCCTATAATTCACCCCTCCACTTT.

The CDR3 loop is CASSLGAGQGQDGELFF. The CDR3 nucleotides are TGTGCCAGCAGCTTAGGGGCTGGGCAGGGTCAAGATGGGGAGCTGTTTTTT. The chain has TRBV7-7 and TRBJ2-2; the D gene is possibly TRBD1 (5 bases). This CDR3 contains 17 residues. Germline V gene lookup returns CDR1 SSHAT and CDR2 FNYEAQ (reference sequence). V lost 1 base and J lost 8, with 20 bases in between.

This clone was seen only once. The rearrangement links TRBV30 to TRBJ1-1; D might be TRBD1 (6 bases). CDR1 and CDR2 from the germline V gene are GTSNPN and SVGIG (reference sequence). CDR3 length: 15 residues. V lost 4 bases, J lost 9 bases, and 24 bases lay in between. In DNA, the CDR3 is TGTGCCTGGATCTCTCTTACCGGGCAGGGGTCTCAAGCTTTCTTT. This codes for CAWISLTGQGSQAFF.